Each of the 3 T cell receptor beta chains below was sequenced from the same sample in a study of cytomegalovirus exposure and HLA in healthy donors. Primers for the PCR totalled 60 Vbeta and 13 Jbeta. The table came from immunoSEQ multiplex PCR; TCRdb's copy has only in-frame clones and leaves some out. The sample carries 150,000 to 200,000 clones, roughly 77% recorded once. Sequenced sample: PBMCs. The receptor set was obtained from a woman between 50 and 59 years old in good health and CMV-seronegative.

The chain carries TRBV5-6 and TRBJ2-2; possible D gene TRBD1, 6 bases. V dropped 0 bases and J dropped 4 bases, with 16 bases sitting between them. Germline CDR1 SGHDT, CDR2 YYEEEE. This CDR3 has 17 residues. CDR3 bases: TGTGCCAGCAGCTTGGTTCGTCGGCAGGGGTCCACCGGGGAGCTGTTTTTT. This translates into CASSLVRRQGSTGELFF.

V usage is TRBV4-1 and J usage is TRBJ1-2; D is possibly TRBD1 (6 bases). With 0 bases removed from V and 4 bases from J, the gap between germline ends came to 12 bases. The germline gives CDR1 MGHRA, CDR2 YSYEKL. The CDR3 loop spans 15 amino acids. CDR3 sequence reads: CASSQDENRAYGYTF. CDR3 DNA: TGCGCCAGCAGCCAAGATGAAAACAGGGCCTATGGCTACACCTTC.

The genes are TRBV6-4 and TRBJ2-1, with TRBD2 identical over 8 bases. Germline values: CDR1 MRHNA, CDR2 SNTAGT. The CDR3 sequence is 14 residues long. The V and J ends lost 6 bases and 5 bases, in that order; junction bases with no gene match: 6. For the CDR3, the DNA is TGTGCCAGCAGGGACGGGACTAGAAACAATGAGCAGTTCTTC. Translated: CASRDGTRNNEQFF.